The rows below give T cell receptor beta chains drawn from one sample of a study of blood T cell repertoires in COVID-19. Assay: immunoSEQ multiplex PCR; the TCRdb copy retains only in-frame clones and omits some. The sample shows hundreds of thousands of clones, approximately 86% of them seen only once. The sequencing input was peripheral blood. These receptors came from a man between 65 and 85 years old with acute or convalescent COVID-19. The CDR3 runs from the conserved cysteine through the conserved F or W. A D gene is named only where the DNA matches it firmly. Rows may omit the clone size; those that give it use once, few, many or a size class.

16,NA,NA,TRBV4-2,TRBJ2-2,CASSRSLTENTGELFF,TGTGCCAGCAGCCGGTCCCTGACAGAGAACACCGGGGAGCTGTTTTTT
13,NA,NA,TRBV11-3,TRBJ1-1,CASSLSGDTEAFF,TGTGCCAGCAGCTTATCAGGGGACACTGAAGCTTTCTTT
17,NA,TRBD2,TRBV5-1,TRBJ2-6,CASSPREGNSGANVLTF,TGCGCCAGCAGCCCCCGGGAGGGTAACTCTGGGGCCAACGTCCTGACTTTC
15,NA,NA,TRBV7-2,TRBJ1-4,CASSLRSQGNEKLFF,TGTGCCAGCAGCTTAAGATCACAGGGAAATGAAAAACTGTTTTTT
16,NA,NA,TRBV7-2,TRBJ1-3,CASSPRGGGRGNTIYF,TGTGCCAGCAGCCCACGGGGGGGAGGGAGAGGAAACACCATATATTTT
16,once,TRBD2,TRBV3-1/TRBV3-2,TRBJ2-2,CASSQAGTTEGGELFF,TGTGCCAGCAGCCAAGCCGGGACTACGGAGGGCGGGGAGCTGTTTTTT
15,NA,NA,TRBV4-2,TRBJ2-4,CASSQVGPYQNIQYF,TGTGCCAGCAGCCAAGTGGGGCCGTACCAAAACATTCAGTACTTC
14,NA,TRBD1,TRBV7-9,TRBJ2-2,CASGTGGGTGELFF,TGTGCCAGCGGGACAGGGGGCGGCACCGGGGAGCTGTTTTTT
14,NA,TRBD1,TRBV2,TRBJ2-5,CASSEDRGQGTQYF,TGTGCCAGCAGTGAAGACAGGGGGCAGGGGACCCAGTACTTC
17,NA,TRBD1,TRBV7-2,TRBJ2-6,CASSFAGGVSGANVLTF,TGTGCCAGCAGCTTTGCAGGGGGCGTCTCTGGGGCCAACGTCCTGACTTTC
14,NA,TRBD1,TRBV5-1,TRBJ2-3,CASSFGQGGDTQYF,TGCGCCAGCAGCTTCGGACAGGGCGGGGATACGCAGTATTTT
14,NA,NA,TRBV9,TRBJ1-1,CASSVAGQGTEAFF,TGTGCCAGCAGCGTAGCAGGGCAGGGCACTGAAGCTTTCTTT
15,NA,NA,TRBV5-1,TRBJ2-5,CASSPGGGGVETQYF,TGCGCCAGCAGCCCTGGAGGAGGGGGCGTGGAGACCCAGTACTTC
13,NA,TRBD1,TRBV6-5,TRBJ1-2,CASSYTGGGGYTF,TGTGCCAGCAGTTACACGGGAGGGGGCGGCTACACCTTC
16,NA,TRBD1,TRBV18,TRBJ1-1,CASSHNSDRESTEAFF,TGTGCCAGCTCGCACAATTCTGACAGGGAATCCACTGAAGCTTTCTTT
16,NA,TRBD2,TRBV11-2,TRBJ2-7,CASSLGLAGVPYEQYF,TGTGCCAGCAGCCTCGGACTAGCGGGAGTACCCTACGAGCAGTACTTC
13,NA,TRBD1,TRBV25-1,TRBJ2-3,CASNSDRADTQYF,TGTGCCAGCAATTCGGACAGGGCAGATACGCAGTATTTT
18,NA,TRBD2,TRBV10-3,TRBJ2-2,CAILRLAGGGLDTGELFF,TGTGCCATCTTGCGACTAGCGGGAGGCGGGTTGGACACCGGGGAGCTGTTTTTT
16,once,TRBD2,TRBV5-4,TRBJ2-7,CASSPPGTRSPYEQYF,TGTGCCAGCAGTCCTCCGGGGACTAGGTCGCCCTACGAGCAGTACTTC
15,NA,TRBD1,TRBV5-1,TRBJ2-2,CASRGTGYDTGELFF,TGCGCCAGCAGGGGGACAGGGTATGACACCGGGGAGCTGTTTTTT
13,once,NA,TRBV7-2,TRBJ2-1,CASSLERSTEQFF,TGTGCCAGCAGCTTAGAACGTAGCACTGAGCAGTTCTTC
16,NA,TRBD1,TRBV5-5,TRBJ2-1,CASSSVGRTGANEQFF,TGTGCCAGCAGTTCTGTAGGGAGAACAGGGGCCAATGAGCAGTTCTTC
12,NA,NA,TRBV12-3/TRBV12-4,TRBJ1-6,CASSSEHSPLHF,TGTGCCAGCAGTTCTGAGCATTCACCCCTCCACTTT
18,NA,TRBD2,TRBV5-8,TRBJ2-5,CASSLNVRLAGLRETQYF,TGTGCCAGCAGCTTGAACGTGAGACTAGCGGGATTGAGGGAGACCCAGTACTTC
15,NA,TRBD1,TRBV6-5,TRBJ1-5,CASITGTGGNQPQHF,TGTGCCAGCATTACCGGGACAGGGGGCAATCAGCCCCAGCATTTT
16,NA,NA,TRBV2,TRBJ2-7,CASSIATGMVSYEQYF,TGTGCCAGCAGTATCGCCACAGGGATGGTTAGCTACGAGCAGTACTTC
11,NA,NA,TRBV7-2,TRBJ1-2,CASSGVSHYTF,TGTGCCAGCAGCGGAGTTTCCCACTACACCTTC
15,NA,NA,TRBV28,TRBJ2-7,CASSLGGSSSYEQYF,TGTGCCAGCAGTTTAGGGGGCTCCAGCTCCTACGAGCAGTACTTC
17,NA,TRBD1,TRBV5-4,TRBJ1-2,CASSLALPTGGGDGYTF,TGTGCCAGCAGCTTGGCCTTACCGACAGGGGGCGGAGATGGCTACACCTTC
11,NA,TRBD1,TRBV6-5,TRBJ2-7,CASRQGDEQYF,TGTGCCAGCCGACAGGGCGACGAGCAGTACTTC
15,NA,NA,TRBV7-3,TRBJ1-2,CASSLSLQGDYGYTF,TGTGCCAGCAGCTTATCTCTACAGGGTGACTATGGCTACACCTTC
14,NA,TRBD1,TRBV6-5,TRBJ1-2,CASKMTGYGYGYTF,TGTGCCAGCAAAATGACAGGGTATGGCTATGGCTACACCTTC
14,NA,TRBD1,TRBV28,TRBJ1-4,CASSSRGPIEKLFF,TGTGCCAGCAGTTCGAGGGGGCCTATAGAAAAACTGTTTTTT
12,few,NA,TRBV7-9,TRBJ1-2,CASSSHGYGYTF,TGTGCCAGCAGCTCCCACGGCTATGGCTACACCTTC
14,NA,NA,TRBV7-2,TRBJ1-5,CASSPYGGNQPQHF,TGTGCCAGCAGCCCGTACGGGGGTAATCAGCCCCAGCATTTT
14,NA,NA,TRBV27,TRBJ1-1,CASRTGGGGTEAFF,TGTGCCAGCAGGACCGGGGGGGGTGGGACTGAAGCTTTCTTT
15,NA,TRBD1,TRBV4-3,TRBJ2-3,CASSRETGATDTQYF,TGCGCCAGCAGCCGAGAGACAGGGGCGACAGATACGCAGTATTTT
13,once,NA,TRBV12-3/TRBV12-4,TRBJ1-2,CASGGGSNYGYTF,TGTGCCAGTGGTGGGGGGAGCAACTATGGCTACACCTTC
14,NA,TRBD2,TRBV10-3,TRBJ2-2,CAISGGTSYGELFF,TGTGCCATCAGTGGTGGGACTAGCTACGGGGAGCTGTTTTTT
15,NA,NA,TRBV19,TRBJ1-4,CASSSQVGLNEKLFF,TGTGCCAGTAGTTCCCAGGTGGGCCTTAATGAAAAACTGTTTTTT
19,NA,TRBD2,TRBV28,TRBJ2-1,CASIPTWGVSRGEGNEQFF,TGTGCCAGCATCCCGACGTGGGGGGTTTCCCGTGGGGAGGGCAATGAGCAGTTCTTC
14,NA,TRBD1,TRBV28,TRBJ2-2,CASSNTGATGELFF,TGTGCCAGCAGTAACACAGGGGCCACCGGGGAGCTGTTTTTT
16,NA,TRBD2,TRBV4-3,TRBJ2-3,CASSRNQAGVLDTQYF,TGCGCCAGCAGCCGAAATCAAGCGGGAGTTTTAGATACGCAGTATTTT
14,NA,TRBD1,TRBV5-1,TRBJ1-6,CASSLSGQDSPLHF,TGCGCCAGCAGCTTGTCGGGACAGGATTCACCCCTCCACTTT
15,NA,NA,TRBV6-5,TRBJ2-2,CASSYRSGATGELFF,TGTGCCAGCAGTTACCGTTCTGGGGCCACCGGGGAGCTGTTTTTT
15,NA,NA,TRBV4-1,TRBJ2-2,CASSQEGLVAGELFF,TGCGCCAGCAGCCAAGAGGGGCTGGTCGCCGGGGAGCTGTTTTTT
16,NA,TRBD1,TRBV7-2,TRBJ2-2,CASSLLGQGSTGELFF,TGTGCCAGCAGCTTACTCGGACAGGGTAGCACCGGGGAGCTGTTTTTT
14,few,TRBD1,TRBV6-5,TRBJ2-7,CASSPAAGQGEQYF,TGTGCCAGCAGCCCAGCGGCGGGACAGGGGGAGCAGTACTTC
17,NA,TRBD1,TRBV5-4,TRBJ2-6,CASSPRGQASGANVLTF,TGTGCCAGCAGCCCCAGGGGACAGGCGTCTGGGGCCAACGTCCTGACTTTC
17,NA,NA,TRBV28,TRBJ2-6,CAVRTELFHSGANVLTF,TGTGCCGTCAGGACAGAACTATTTCACTCTGGGGCCAACGTCCTGACTTTC
16,once,NA,TRBV4-2,TRBJ2-4,CASSQANREAKNIQYF,TGTGCCAGCAGCCAGGCAAACAGGGAAGCCAAAAACATTCAGTACTTC
14,NA,TRBD1,TRBV2,TRBJ1-2,CASTPGQGIRGYTF,TGTGCCAGCACTCCGGGACAGGGGATTCGGGGCTACACCTTC
15,NA,NA,TRBV3-1/TRBV3-2,TRBJ1-3,CASSAGITSGNTIYF,TGTGCCAGCTCCGCAGGGATAACCTCTGGAAACACCATATATTTT
13,NA,NA,TRBV7-8,TRBJ1-1,CASSLNRNTEAFF,TGTGCCAGCAGCCTCAACAGGAACACTGAAGCTTTCTTT
15,NA,TRBD1,TRBV5-4,TRBJ1-1,CASSFQSGTGLEAFF,TGTGCCAGCAGCTTTCAAAGCGGGACAGGGTTGGAAGCTTTCTTT